This T cell receptor (beta chain) appears in the sequencing data of a study of T cell responses to AZD1222 COVID-19 vaccine listed by TCRdb under 2021. For the study in its entirety: TCR sequencing was performed for about 240 trial participants, of whom approximately 200 were given two doses of AZD1222 and around 25 were given two doses of MenACWY control vaccine. Trial participants were enrolled into age subgroups of 18-55, 56-69 and 70-plus years, which contained approximately 150, 30 and 60 TCR-sequenced participants, respectively. What the authors observed across the whole study: The whole spike protein was spanned by vaccine-associated CD4 TCRs, and dominant responses were seen in regions 160-218 and 743-854. Conclusions about previously exposed vaccinees were limited because only a handful of AZD1222 recipients were SARS-CoV-2 seropositive at baseline. In the small 56-69-year group, the increase in depth fell short of significance, most likely because of low power. Participants were mostly white British, with more females than males. The authors suggested clonal diversity may have been underestimated. Nearly half of unique spike-specific TCRs reportedly recognized epitopes outside regions mutated in the B.1.351 and B.1.1.7 variants. A significant rise in spike-specific TCR breadth and depth was observed after two AZD1222 doses relative to day 0 and relative to MenACWY recipients. Because no day 14 peak-response samples were available, repertoires were characterized only after the peak T cell response.

V loses 1 base of germline sequence and J loses 8 bases, and the interval between the two ends is 9 bases. In the germline V gene, CDR1 corresponds to SGHRS and CDR2 to YFSETQ. The CDR3 covers 12 residues, taking in both the cysteine and the phenylalanine. The retained sequence is limited to the CDR3, 36 bases, with the frame set at the first base. Notes on this clone: What antigen it recognizes has not been identified. Qualities for individual bases were not recorded, and no much larger clone is one base off.

The meaning of the sample's time point label: about 28 days (+/-7) after the second vaccine dose. AZD1222 recipients given second doses at about 4 weeks or at about 12 weeks were pooled, since spike-specific TCR depth and breadth were not found to differ between the two schedules. Vaccinee samples came from UK trials COV001 and COV002, including a single-blind randomized controlled phase 2/3 trial of AZD1222 (ChAdOx1 nCoV-19) in healthy adults. Trial participant PBMC samples were collected at day 0 and day 28 after the second dose for TCRbeta chain sequencing. The CDR3 regions of human TCRbeta chains were analyzed by immunosequencing. Processing in the source paper ran as follows. TCRs in the repertoires were matched against a reference library of SARS-CoV-2-specific TCRs that had been generated with the MIRA antigen-specificity platform. Breadth was defined as the fraction of unique TCRs that were SARS-CoV-2-associated. Depth was defined as the fraction of total T cells that were SARS-CoV-2-associated. Using the MIRA data, each spike-specific TCR was assigned both to the spike region to which the TCR was reactive and to a CD4 or CD8 class. Log10-transformed breadth and depth values were compared by one-way ANOVA with Sidak's multiple comparisons tests. TCRdb retrieved this table from immuneACCESS and kept in-frame rearrangements only. Not all clones are present; in checked studies, unresolved V genes account for under half, and no reason is known for the remainder. V and J calls and clone size are given by that table; D and trimming were obtained from the DNA. This sample gives over 60,000 clones in total; about 80% of them show up just once. The ten largest clones take up over 12% of the sample.

The input for sequencing was peripheral blood, taken 28 days after the second AZD1222 dose. This TCR was recovered from an adult who received the AZD1222 COVID-19 vaccine. The chain is encoded by TRBV5-1 joined to TRBJ1-2; a confident D gene designation cannot be given. The nucleotides read TGCGCCAGCAGCTTGAGCGGTTCCGGCTACACCTTC. This translates into CASSLSGSGYTF.